This T cell receptor beta chain was profiled in a study of blood T cells in healthy people across ages. Study-level information: Template switching picked up about one barcoded beta molecule for each two T cells. Study conclusions and caveats: Underestimates were what the diversity estimates from one million T cells were considered to be. Strongly correlated with naive T cell percentage was TCR beta diversity.

In regard to this clonotype: What it binds is unknown. Germline is not matched at one junction end, which may reflect a read error.

The germline V gene encodes CDR1 SGHVS and CDR2 FQNEAQ. The CDR3 consists of 12 residues. The authors ran a second PCR of 7 to 11 cycles using a sample-barcoded 5' primer and a J-beta primer mix. A template-switch adaptor containing 12 random nucleotides labeled each cDNA molecule. TCRdb reprocessed the 5' RACE reads with MiXCR, giving one entry per CDR3 protein. The sample yields under 2,000,000 distinct CDR3 sequences, approximately 50% seen once. This chain joins TRBV7-8 and TRBJ2-5, with D perhaps TRBD2 (5 bases). The end of the DNA aligns better with TRBJ2-7, so the J call may be wrong. This TCR was recovered from a woman in her 40s in good health. Sequenced: blood. The CDR3 sequence: CTSSFGEYEQYF. For the CDR3, the DNA is TGTACCAGCAGCTTCGGGGAATACGAGCAGTACTTC.